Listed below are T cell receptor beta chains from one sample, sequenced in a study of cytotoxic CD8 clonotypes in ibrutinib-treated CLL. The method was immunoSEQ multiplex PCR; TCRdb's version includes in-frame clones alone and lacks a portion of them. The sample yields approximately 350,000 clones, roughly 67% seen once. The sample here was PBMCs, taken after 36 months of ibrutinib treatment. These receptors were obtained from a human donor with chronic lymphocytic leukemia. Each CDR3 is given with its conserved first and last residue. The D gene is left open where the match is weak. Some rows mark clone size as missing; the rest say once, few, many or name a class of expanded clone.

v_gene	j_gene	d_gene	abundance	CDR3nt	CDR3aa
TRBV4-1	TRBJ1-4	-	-	TGCGCCAGCAGCCAGGCCTCGGGGGAAAAACTGTTTTTT	CASSQASGEKLFF
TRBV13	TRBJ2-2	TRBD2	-	TGTGCCAGCAGCCGGAGGACTAGCGCCACCGGGGAGCTGTTTTTT	CASSRRTSATGELFF
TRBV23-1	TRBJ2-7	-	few	TGCGCCAGCAGTCAATCACCCAGTAAAGACAGATACGAGCAGTACTTC	CASSQSPSKDRYEQYF
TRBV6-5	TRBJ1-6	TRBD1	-	TGTGCCAGCAGCAACAGCCCGACAGGGTCACCCCTCCACTTT	CASSNSPTGSPLHF
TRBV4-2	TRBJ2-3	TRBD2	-	TGTGCCAGCAGCCTCCGGACTAGCGGGAGCACAGATACGCAGTATTTT	CASSLRTSGSTDTQYF
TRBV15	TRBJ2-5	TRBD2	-	TGTGCCACCAGCAGTGGCGGGGGGGCCGGTGAGACCCAGTACTTC	CATSSGGGAGETQYF
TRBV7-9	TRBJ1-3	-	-	TGTGCCAGCAGCTTAGTACCCCGAAACACCATATATTTT	CASSLVPRNTIYF
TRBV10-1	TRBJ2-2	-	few	TGCGCCAGCAGGGGGACACCGGATGGCGGGGAGCTGTTTTTT	CASRGTPDGGELFF
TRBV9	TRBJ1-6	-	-	TGTGCCAGCAGCGCCCAGGGACTCTCTAATTCACCCCTCCACTTT	CASSAQGLSNSPLHF
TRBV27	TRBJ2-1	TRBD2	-	TGTGCCAGCAGTTTATATGGGAGGGGTGGCGAGCAGTTCTTC	CASSLYGRGGEQFF
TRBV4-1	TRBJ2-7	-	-	TGCGCCAGCAGCAGGGTAGGGGGTACCTACGAGCAGTACTTC	CASSRVGGTYEQYF
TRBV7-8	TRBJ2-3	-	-	TGTGCCAGCAGCTACTCCAGGACAGATACGCAGTATTTT	CASSYSRTDTQYF
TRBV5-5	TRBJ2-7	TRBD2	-	TGTGCCAGCAGCTTGGCTGGACTAGCGGGCCACGAGCAGTACTTC	CASSLAGLAGHEQYF
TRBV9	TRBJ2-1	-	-	TGTGCCAGCAGCGTAGATGGGGGCTCAGCCCCCTGGAATGAGCAGTTCTTC	CASSVDGGSAPWNEQFF
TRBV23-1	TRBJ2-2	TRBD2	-	TGCGCCAGCAGTCGCTCCACCAAAGGGACTAGCGGGAGGGCCGGGGGGACCGGGGAGCTGTTTTTT	CASSRSTKGTSGRAGGTGELFF
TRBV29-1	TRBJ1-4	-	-	TGCAGCGTTGAACAGGAAACTAATGAAAAACTGTTTTTT	CSVEQETNEKLFF
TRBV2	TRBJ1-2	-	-	TGTGCCAGCAGGGCCTTAAGGGGGACGAGAGGCTACACCTTC	CASRALRGTRGYTF
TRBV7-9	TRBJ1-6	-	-	TGTGCCAGCAGCTTAATGGCAGGGTTTAATTCACCCCTCCACTTT	CASSLMAGFNSPLHF